This TCR beta chain emerged from a study of OX40 agonist ivuxolimab in advanced cancers. Study-level background: Earlier anti-PD-1, anti-PD-L1 or anti-CTLA-4 therapy was permitted; roughly 37% had received some.

The protocol was immunoSEQ multiplex PCR, while the TCRdb copy is restricted to in-frame clones and leaves out a portion. Among about 72,000 clones, just under 90% were seen once, and the ten largest hold around 2.5%. This material consisted of CD4+ or CD8+ T cells sorted from blood, taken in a trial of the OX40 agonist ivuxolimab. The source is an adult with an advanced solid tumor such as melanoma, head and neck, liver or kidney cancer.

The CDR3 loop is CASSYGQEGEAFF. The CDR3, as DNA: TGCGCCAGCAGCTACGGACAGGAGGGGGAAGCTTTCTTT. This chain connects TRBV5-1 to TRBJ1-1, with TRBD1 identical over 7 bases. The CDR3 totals 13 residues. The germline CDR1 and CDR2 sequences are SGHRS and YFSETQ. V was pared by 3 bases and J by 8 bases, with 7 bases of the junction left unmatched.